The 2 T cell receptor beta chains in this list originate from one sample, sequenced in a study of T cell repertoires in ileal Crohn's disease. The assay was immunoSEQ multiplex PCR, and TCRdb's table has in-frame clones only and misses some. The sample consists of approximately 9,000 clones, around 77% of them appearing once. Sequencing input: ileal tissue. The receptors originated from an adult with Crohn's disease.

The chain combines TRBV10-2 with TRBJ2-1; a weak D match, TRBD1 (5 bases). Per germline, CDR1 WSHSY and CDR2 SAAADI. The CDR3 runs to 11 residues. V lost 2 bases to trimming and J lost 12 bases, with 8 bases between them. In nucleotides, the CDR3 is TGCGCCAGCAGTGAGGACAGATGGCAGTTCTTC. It specifies CASSEDRWQFF.

This chain joins TRBV7-6 and TRBJ2-2, with 9 bases aligning to TRBD1. This CDR3 is built from 15 residues. The J segment lost 4 bases and the V segment lost 6 bases, leaving 6 bases of the junction unmatched. The germline CDR1 and CDR2 sequences are SGHVS and FNYEAQ. The CDR3 here is CASSQLDRGTGELFF. The CDR3, as DNA: TGTGCCAGCAGTCAATTGGACAGGGGCACCGGGGAGCTGTTTTTT. The whole variable domain, remainder taken from reference TRBV7-6 and TRBJ2-2, is GAGVSQSPRYKVTKRGQDVALRCDPISGHVSLYWYRQALGQGPEFLTYFNYEAQQDKSGLPNDRFSAERPEGSISTLTIQRTEQRDSAMYRCASSQLDRGTGELFFGEGSRLTVL.